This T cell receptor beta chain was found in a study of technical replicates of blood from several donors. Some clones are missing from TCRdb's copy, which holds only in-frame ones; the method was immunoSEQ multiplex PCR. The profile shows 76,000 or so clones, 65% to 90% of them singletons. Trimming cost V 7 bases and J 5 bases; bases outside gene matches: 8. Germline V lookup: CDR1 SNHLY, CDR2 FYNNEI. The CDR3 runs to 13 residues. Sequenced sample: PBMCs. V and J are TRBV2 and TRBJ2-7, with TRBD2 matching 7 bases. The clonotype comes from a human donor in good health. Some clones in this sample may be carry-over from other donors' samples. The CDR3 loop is CASNGGGRHEQYF. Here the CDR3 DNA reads TGTGCCAGCAACGGCGGGGGAAGACACGAGCAGTACTTC.